The sequence of this TCR beta chain was determined in a study of blood T cell repertoires in COVID-19. J lost 2 bases, V lost 2 bases, and 6 bases had no gene match. Germline V gene data show CDR1 as MNHEY and CDR2 as SVGAGI. The CDR3 runs 16 residues. TCRdb's table, derived via immunoSEQ multiplex PCR, lists solely in-frame clones and lacks some. The table lists about 150,000 clones, 84% of them singletons. The V call is TRBV6-5, the J call TRBJ2-3, with 8 positions matching TRBD2. Sequenced input: peripheral blood. The clonotype was recovered from a woman between 45 and 60 years old in a cohort sampled during active or convalescent COVID-19. The CDR3 sequence: CASSYTSGSYTDTQYF. DNA of the CDR3: TGTGCCAGCAGTTACACTAGCGGATCCTACACAGATACGCAGTATTTT.